The 25 T cell receptor beta chains below come from one sample, sequenced in a study of T cells in Graves' hyperthyroidism and ophthalmopathy. RNA transcripts served as the template for amplifying TCR beta CDR3 regions. First-round RT-PCR targeting the TCR CDR3 was performed with the HTBI primer set. TCRdb itself ran the multiplex PCR reads through MiXCR, one entry per CDR3 protein. The repertoire includes some 510,000 distinct CDR3 sequences, around 20% of them detected once, and about 30% sits in the top ten. Sample: blood. These receptors originate from a man aged 18 to 30 with Graves' hyperthyroidism.

Turning to this clonotype: Since no conserved phenylalanine or tryptophan closes the CDR3, a read error is the likely cause. The CDR3 reads CASGRGVNYGYTY. The CDR3 nucleotides read TGTGCCAGCGGCCGGGGGGTAAACTATGGCTACACCTAC. The J gene is TRBJ1-2, the V gene TRBV28; D is perhaps TRBD1 (5 bases). V was cut by 8 bases and J by 2 bases, with 12 bases left in between. CDR3 length: 13 residues. From germline, CDR1 is MDHEN and CDR2 SYDVKM.

This clonotype was counted many times. The rearrangement joins TRBV15 to TRBJ1-1, with D unclear. Germline CDR1 and CDR2: LNHNV and YYDKDF (reference sequence). Trimming left V 5 bases short and J 4 bases short, with 11 bases between. The CDR3 consists of 13 residues. Here the CDR3 reads CATSERRVTEAFF. CDR3 bases: TGTGCCACCAGCGAACGGCGGGTCACTGAAGCTTTCTTT. Combining the CDR3 with reference TRBV15 and TRBJ1-1 gives the whole variable domain DAMVIQNPRYQVTQFGKPVTLSCSQTLNHNVMYWYQQKSSQAPKLLFHYYDKDFNNEADTPDNFQSRRPNTSFCFLDIRSPGLGDTAMYLCATSERRVTEAFFGQGTRLTVV.

This clonotype has a handful of counts. This may arise from a read error, as a much more abundant clone is one base away. The chain recombines TRBV15 with TRBJ1-1, with D uncertain. From germline, CDR1 is LNHNV and CDR2 YYDKDF (reference sequence). V lost 6 bases and J 1 base, leaving 12 bases between the germline ends. The CDR3 consists of 14 residues. The CDR3 coding sequence is TGTGCCACCAGGGGAAGAAATAGGAACACTGAAGCTTTCTTT. Amino acids: CATRGRNRNTEAFF. Using reference TRBV15 and TRBJ1-1 for the parts outside the CDR3, the full variable domain is DAMVIQNPRYQVTQFGKPVTLSCSQTLNHNVMYWYQQKSSQAPKLLFHYYDKDFNNEADTPDNFQSRRPNTSFCFLDIRSPGLGDTAMYLCATRGRNRNTEAFFGQGTRLTVV.

This clonotype was recorded many times. CDR3 in DNA: TGTGCCAGCAGACCCTGGGAGGGCACCGGGGAGCTGTTTTTT. As protein: CASRPWEGTGELFF. This chain links TRBV6-1 with TRBJ2-2; 7 bases fit TRBD2. With 6 bases clipped from V and 4 bases from J, the junction kept 5 bases outside the gene matches. CDR3 size: 14 residues. Germline-derived CDR1 and CDR2 are MNHNS and SASEGT.

This clonotype was recorded many times. This rearrangement joins TRBV28 to TRBJ1-1; D ambiguous. The length of the CDR3 is 13 residues. From germline, CDR1 is MDHEN and CDR2 SYDVKM. The V end lost 3 bases, the J end lost 5 bases, and 10 bases lay between the germline ends. This chain's CDR3 is CASSFPGITEAFF. DNA of the CDR3: TGTGCCAGCAGTTTCCCGGGGATTACTGAAGCTTTCTTT.

Only a few counts were recorded for this clonotype. This chain uses TRBV12-5 with TRBJ2-7; D uncertain. The germline V and J ends were trimmed by 9 bases and 2 bases, with 23 bases remaining between them. CDR1 LGHNT and CDR2 FRNRAP come from the germline V gene. This CDR3 is 16 amino acids long. This CDR3 is CASQVSKATITYEQYF. The CDR3 nucleotides read TGTGCTAGCCAGGTTTCAAAGGCGACGATAACCTACGAGCAGTACTTC.

The rearrangement joins TRBV10-3 to TRBJ1-1; D unresolved. Germline V gives CDR1 ENHRY, CDR2 SYGVKD. The CDR3 spans 13 residues. V was trimmed by 6 bases and J by 0 bases, leaving 8 bases between them. CDR3 in amino acids: CAIRGSLNTEAFF. The DNA for the CDR3 is TGTGCCATCAGGGGATCCCTGAACACTGAAGCTTTCTTT.

For this clonotype: It may be a read error: a sequence one base away is much more abundant. The chain is built from TRBV24-1 and TRBJ2-4, with TRBD2 identical over 7 bases. The CDR3 is 16 residues long. Germline trimming cut 4 bases from V and 5 bases from J; bases unmatched to any gene: 10. Germline assignment: CDR1 KGHDR and CDR2 SFDVKD. This CDR3 reads CATSEPASGPQNIQYF. DNA for the CDR3: TGTGCCACCAGTGAGCCTGCTAGCGGCCCCCAAAACATTCAGTACTTC.

This clonotype appeared many times. The chain has TRBV6-1 and TRBJ1-1, with D possibly matching TRBD1 (6 bases). The CDR3 loop spans 13 amino acids. V lost 2 bases to trimming and J lost 5 bases, with 9 bases between them. CDR1 MNHNS and CDR2 SASEGT come from the germline V gene. CDR3 DNA: TGTGCCAGCAGTGAAAGGGGGAGGACTGAAGCTTTCTTT. This sequence encodes CASSERGRTEAFF.

Concerning this clonotype itself: A much larger clone sits a single nucleotide away, making a read error possible. This chain uses TRBV12-3 or TRBV12-4 with TRBJ1-2, with a tentative D call TRBD1 (5 bases). This CDR3 is built from 13 residues. With 2 bases removed from V and 10 bases from J, the gap between germline ends came to 14 bases. Here the CDR3 reads CASSLSQGLDYTF. The DNA of the CDR3 is TGTGCCAGCAGTTTATCCCAGGGACTCGACTACACCTTC.

This clonotype was counted only a few times. The chain uses TRBV12-3 or TRBV12-4 and TRBJ1-1, with 11 bases identical to TRBD1. This CDR3 has 15 amino acids. Germline trimming cut 8 bases from V and 6 bases from J; bases unmatched to any gene: 11. In DNA form, the CDR3 reads TGTGCCAGCGGGGATCCCGGGACAGGGGGATCTGAAGCTTTCTTT. It is translated as CASGDPGTGGSEAFF.

The V and J genes are TRBV10-3 and TRBJ2-7; D is perhaps TRBD1 or TRBD2 (5 bases each). This CDR3 spans 13 amino acids. The germline V gene encodes CDR1 ENHRY and CDR2 SYGVKD. Trimming pared 10 bases from V and 5 bases from J, leaving 18 bases between. The CDR3 sequence is CASINAGRDEQYF. The CDR3, as DNA: TGTGCCAGCATCAACGCAGGGAGAGACGAGCAGTACTTC.

This clonotype was seen ten or more times. CDR3 region: CASSPPGSTQYF. Written as DNA, the CDR3 is TGTGCCAGCTCACCCCCGGGTTCGACCCAGTACTTC. The chain combines TRBV18 with TRBJ2-5, with D unclear. Trimming removed 3 bases at V and 7 bases at J, with 9 bases between. Germline CDR1 KGHSH, CDR2 LQKENI. CDR3 length: 12 residues.

This clonotype came up many times. The CDR3 sequence: CASSNDGPYEQYF. As DNA, the CDR3 is TGTGCCAGCAGCAATGACGGTCCCTACGAGCAGTACTTC. The chain carries TRBV6-1 and TRBJ2-7; D gene ambiguous. V lost 6 bases and J 2 bases, leaving 11 bases between the germline ends. Per the germline V gene, CDR1 is MNHNS and CDR2 is SASEGT. The CDR3 is 13 amino acids.

This clonotype was seen many times. The V and J genes are TRBV6-4 and TRBJ1-5; no definite D call. CDR3 length: 15 residues. With 3 bases removed from V and 2 bases from J, the gap between germline ends came to 11 bases. The germline V gene has CDR1 MRHNA and CDR2 SNTAGT. This CDR3 reads CASSDPGGGNQPQHF. For the CDR3, the DNA is TGTGCCAGCAGTGATCCGGGCGGGGGCAATCAGCCCCAGCATTTT.

This clonotype was recorded at least ten times. CDR3 coding DNA: TGCAGTGCTAGAGATCCGGTCTACAGCTATGGCTACACCTTC. It is translated as CSARDPVYSYGYTF. The chain has TRBV20-1 and TRBJ1-2; D ambiguous. The CDR3 length is 14 residues. Looked up from germline, CDR1 is DFQATT and CDR2 is SNEGSKA (reference sequence). Trimming cost V 0 bases and J 4 bases, with 12 bases left between them.

This clonotype was observed many times. The chain has TRBV12-3 or TRBV12-4 and TRBJ1-5, with TRBD1 as a possible D gene (6 bases). The CDR3 length is 18 residues. V lost 5 bases to trimming and J lost 3 bases, with 23 bases between them. Here the CDR3 DNA reads TGTGCCAGCAGTCCATCGACAGGAGCGTTTCCCTACAATCAGCCCCAGCATTTT. Amino acid sequence: CASSPSTGAFPYNQPQHF.

This clonotype came up many times. The rearrangement joins TRBV20-1 to TRBJ2-7; perhaps D is TRBD1 or TRBD2 (5 bases each). V was cut by 3 bases and J by 3 bases, with 15 bases left in between. This CDR3 spans 14 amino acids. Germline CDR1 is DFQATT and CDR2 is SNEGSKA (reference sequence). CDR3 coding DNA: TGCAGTGCTAGGACCCCGGGACGCGACTACGAGCAGTACTTC. Translation gives CSARTPGRDYEQYF.

Only a few counts were recorded for this clonotype. The chain uses TRBV11-2 and TRBJ1-1; no reliable D call. In germline, CDR1 is SGHAT, CDR2 FQNNGV. This CDR3 spans 14 amino acids. V was pared by 4 bases and J by 7 bases, with 16 bases between. CDR3 sequence: CASSYLATADEAFF. For the CDR3, the DNA is TGTGCCAGCAGCTATTTAGCAACAGCCGATGAAGCTTTCTTT.

This clonotype has at least ten counts. The chain is built from TRBV12-3 or TRBV12-4 and TRBJ2-2; D perhaps matches TRBD2 (6 bases). This CDR3 contains 13 residues. The V end was cut by 5 bases, the J end by 4 bases, with 8 bases between. CDR3 region: CASSPGVTGELFF. For the CDR3, the DNA is TGTGCCAGCAGTCCGGGGGTCACCGGGGAGCTGTTTTTT.

This clonotype was detected ten times or more. V gene TRBV11-1 combines with J gene TRBJ1-1, with 9 bases that match TRBD1. J gave up 5 bases and V 5 bases, and 3 bases lay outside the gene matches. This CDR3 spans 13 amino acids. The germline gives CDR1 SGHAT, CDR2 FQDESV (reference sequence). The CDR3 loop reads CASSTGGATEAFF. CDR3 in DNA: TGTGCCAGCAGCACAGGGGGCGCGACTGAAGCTTTCTTT.

This clonotype was observed many times. This chain connects TRBV20-1 to TRBJ1-1, with 7 bases matching TRBD1. The CDR3 consists of 12 residues. CDR1 and CDR2 from the germline V gene are DFQATT and SNEGSKA (reference sequence). V dropped 3 bases and J dropped 3; count of bases not matched to a gene: 1. CDR3 DNA sequence: TGCAGTGCTAGTACAGGGGACACTGAAGCTTTCTTT. Protein: CSASTGDTEAFF.

This clonotype was found many times. The V and J genes are TRBV20-1 and TRBJ2-2; no reliable D call. The CDR3 is made up of 15 amino acids. Per the germline V gene, CDR1 is DFQATT and CDR2 is SNEGSKA (reference sequence). V dropped 2 bases and J dropped 9 bases, with 19 bases sitting between them. The DNA of the CDR3 is TGCAGTGCTAGATCAGTCTACAGTGACCGCCGGGAGCTGTTTTTT. It is translated as CSARSVYSDRRELFF.

Comment on this clonotype: This may come from a read error, since a much larger clone is one base off. Without the conserved terminal phenylalanine or tryptophan, this CDR3 likely stems from a read error. This chain connects TRBV19 to TRBJ1-2; no clear D. The CDR3 has 12 residues. V lost 7 bases and J 6 bases, leaving 12 bases between the germline ends. Germline values: CDR1 LNHDA, CDR2 SQIVND (reference sequence). The CDR3 DNA follows: TGTGCCAGTATGGACGGCCCGGATGGCTACACCTTG. It encodes CASMDGPDGYTL.

This clonotype has more than one count but fewer than ten. The rearrangement joins TRBV12-3 or TRBV12-4 to TRBJ2-7; possibly TRBD1 for D (5 bases). CDR3 length equals 14 residues. V was pared by 1 base and J by 0 bases, with 7 bases between. The CDR3 protein is CASSLETVSYEQYF. The CDR3 coding sequence is TGTGCCAGCAGTTTAGAGACAGTCTCCTACGAGCAGTACTTC.